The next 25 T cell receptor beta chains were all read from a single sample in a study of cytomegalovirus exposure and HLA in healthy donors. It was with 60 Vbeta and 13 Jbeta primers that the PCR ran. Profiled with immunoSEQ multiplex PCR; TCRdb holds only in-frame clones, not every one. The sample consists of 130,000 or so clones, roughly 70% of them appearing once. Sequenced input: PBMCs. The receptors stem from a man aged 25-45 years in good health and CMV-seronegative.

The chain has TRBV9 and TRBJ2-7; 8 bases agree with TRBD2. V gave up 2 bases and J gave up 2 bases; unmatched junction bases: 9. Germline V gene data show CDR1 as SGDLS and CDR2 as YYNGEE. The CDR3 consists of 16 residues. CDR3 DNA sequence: TGTGCCAGCAGCGTTCGGGAGCGGGGGCGAACCTACGAGCAGTACTTC. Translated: CASSVRERGRTYEQYF.

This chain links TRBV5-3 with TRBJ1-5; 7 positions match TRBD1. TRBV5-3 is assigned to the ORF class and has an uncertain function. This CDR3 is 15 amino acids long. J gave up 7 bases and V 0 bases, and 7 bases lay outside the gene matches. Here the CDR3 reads CARSLEQGIGQPQHF. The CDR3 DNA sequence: TGTGCCAGAAGCTTGGAACAGGGGATAGGACAGCCCCAGCATTTT.

Here the CDR3 DNA reads TGTGCCAGCAATACGGGACTAGCGGGGGCTAAGCAGTTCTTC. Translated, it gives CASNTGLAGAKQFF. This rearrangement joins TRBV6-6 to TRBJ2-1; TRBD2 aligns across 14 bases. This CDR3 is built from 14 residues. Germline V gene lookup returns CDR1 MNHNY and CDR2 SVGAGI (reference sequence). V was clipped by 7 bases and J by 11 bases; unmatched bases: 7.

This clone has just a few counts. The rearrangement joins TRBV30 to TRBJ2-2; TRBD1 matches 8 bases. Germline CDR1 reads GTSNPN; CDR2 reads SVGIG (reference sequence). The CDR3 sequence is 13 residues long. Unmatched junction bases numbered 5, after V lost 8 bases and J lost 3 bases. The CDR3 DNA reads TGTGCCCGCAACAGGGGGGACACCGGGGAGCTGTTTTTT. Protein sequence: CARNRGDTGELFF.

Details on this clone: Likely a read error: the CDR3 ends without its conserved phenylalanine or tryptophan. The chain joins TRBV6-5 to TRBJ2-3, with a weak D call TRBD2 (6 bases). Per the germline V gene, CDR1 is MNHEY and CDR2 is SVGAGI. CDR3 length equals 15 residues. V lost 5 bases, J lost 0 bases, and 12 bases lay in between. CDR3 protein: CASSLEGLSTDTQYV. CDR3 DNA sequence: TGTGCCAGCAGTCTTGAGGGACTTAGCACAGATACGCAGTATGTT.

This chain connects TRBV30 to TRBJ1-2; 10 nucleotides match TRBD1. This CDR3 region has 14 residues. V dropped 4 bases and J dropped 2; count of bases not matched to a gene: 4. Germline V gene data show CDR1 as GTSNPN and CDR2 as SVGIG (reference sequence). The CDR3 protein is CAWTGDRGNYGYTF. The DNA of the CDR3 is TGTGCCTGGACGGGGGACAGGGGCAACTATGGCTACACCTTC.

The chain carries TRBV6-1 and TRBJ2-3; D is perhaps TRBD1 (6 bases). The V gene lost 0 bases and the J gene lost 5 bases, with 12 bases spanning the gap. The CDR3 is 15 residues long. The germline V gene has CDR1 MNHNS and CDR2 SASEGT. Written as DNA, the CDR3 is TGTGCCAGCAGTGAAGCGAGGGGGTTGGAAGATACGCAGTATTTT. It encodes CASSEARGLEDTQYF.

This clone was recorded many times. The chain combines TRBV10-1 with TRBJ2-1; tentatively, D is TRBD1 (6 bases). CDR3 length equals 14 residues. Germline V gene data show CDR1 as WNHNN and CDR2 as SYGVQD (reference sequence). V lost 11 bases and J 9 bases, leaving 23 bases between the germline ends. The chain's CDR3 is CAQTNRVYLGEQFF. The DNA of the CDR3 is TGCGCCCAAACGAACAGGGTGTATCTAGGTGAGCAGTTCTTC.

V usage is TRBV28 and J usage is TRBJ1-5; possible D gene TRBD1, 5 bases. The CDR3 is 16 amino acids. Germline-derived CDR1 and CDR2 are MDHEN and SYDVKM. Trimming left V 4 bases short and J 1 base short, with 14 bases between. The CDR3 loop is CASSSIQGGSNQPQHF. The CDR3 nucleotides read TGTGCCAGCAGTTCGATCCAGGGTGGGAGCAATCAGCCCCAGCATTTT.

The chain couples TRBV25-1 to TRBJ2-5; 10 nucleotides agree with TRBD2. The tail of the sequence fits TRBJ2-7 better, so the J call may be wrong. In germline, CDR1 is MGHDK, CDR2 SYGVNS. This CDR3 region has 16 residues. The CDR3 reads CASRAEGSGRIYEQYF. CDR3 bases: TGTGCCAGCAGGGCGGAAGGTAGCGGGAGGATATACGAGCAGTACTTC.

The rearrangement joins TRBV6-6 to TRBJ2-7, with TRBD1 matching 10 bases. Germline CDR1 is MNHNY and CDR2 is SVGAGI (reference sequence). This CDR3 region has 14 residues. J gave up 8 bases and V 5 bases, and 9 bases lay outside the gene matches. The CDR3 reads CASSNLRTGGKQYF. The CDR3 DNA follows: TGTGCCAGCAGTAACCTTAGGACAGGGGGAAAGCAGTACTTC.

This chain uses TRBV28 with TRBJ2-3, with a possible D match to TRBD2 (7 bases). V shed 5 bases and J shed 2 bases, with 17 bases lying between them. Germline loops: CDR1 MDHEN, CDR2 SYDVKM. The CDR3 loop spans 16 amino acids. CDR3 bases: TGTGCCAGCAGTGGGGCAGGGGAGGGCCTCACAGATACGCAGTATTTT. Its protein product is CASSGAGEGLTDTQYF.

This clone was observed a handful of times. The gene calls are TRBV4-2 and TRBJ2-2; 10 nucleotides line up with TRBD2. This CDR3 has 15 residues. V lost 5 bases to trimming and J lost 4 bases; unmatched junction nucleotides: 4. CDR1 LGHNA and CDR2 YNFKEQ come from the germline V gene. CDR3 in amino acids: CASSVAGGGTGELFF. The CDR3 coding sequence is TGTGCCAGCAGCGTAGCGGGAGGCGGCACCGGGGAGCTGTTTTTT.

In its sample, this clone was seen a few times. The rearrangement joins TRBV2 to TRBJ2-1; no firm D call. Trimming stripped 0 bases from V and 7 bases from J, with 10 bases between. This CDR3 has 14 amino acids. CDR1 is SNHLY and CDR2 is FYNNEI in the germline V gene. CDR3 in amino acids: CASSEARLKNEQFF. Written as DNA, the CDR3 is TGTGCCAGCAGTGAAGCACGGTTAAAGAATGAGCAGTTCTTC.

CDR3 bases: TGTGCCTGGAGTGTAAGTTGGGCTAGCGGAGGGACCCAGTACTTC. Protein: CAWSVSWASGGTQYF. J is TRBJ2-5 and V is TRBV30; TRBD2 matches at 7 bases. CDR3 length equals 15 residues. In germline, CDR1 is GTSNPN, CDR2 SVGIG (reference sequence). With 0 bases clipped from V and 7 bases from J, the junction kept 11 bases outside the gene matches.

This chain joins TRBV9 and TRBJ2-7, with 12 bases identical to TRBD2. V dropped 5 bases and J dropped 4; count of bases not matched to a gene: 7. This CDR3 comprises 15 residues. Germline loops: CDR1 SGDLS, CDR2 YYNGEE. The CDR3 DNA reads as TGTGCCAGCAGTCCCAGGACTAGCGGGATGTACGAGCAGTACTTC. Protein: CASSPRTSGMYEQYF.

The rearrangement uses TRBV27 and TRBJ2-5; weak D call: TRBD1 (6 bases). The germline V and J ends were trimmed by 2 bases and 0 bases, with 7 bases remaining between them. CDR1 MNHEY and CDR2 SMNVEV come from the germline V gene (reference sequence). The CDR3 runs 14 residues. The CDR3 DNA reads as TGTGCCAGCAGTTTAAGGACAGACCAAGAGACCCAGTACTTC. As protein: CASSLRTDQETQYF.

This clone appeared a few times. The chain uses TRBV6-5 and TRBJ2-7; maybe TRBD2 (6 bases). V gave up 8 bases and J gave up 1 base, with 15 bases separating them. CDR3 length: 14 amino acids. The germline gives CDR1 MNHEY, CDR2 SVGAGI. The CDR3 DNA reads TGTGCCAGCTCACGGGGTAGCGGTTCCTACGAGCAGTACTTC. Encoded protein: CASSRGSGSYEQYF.

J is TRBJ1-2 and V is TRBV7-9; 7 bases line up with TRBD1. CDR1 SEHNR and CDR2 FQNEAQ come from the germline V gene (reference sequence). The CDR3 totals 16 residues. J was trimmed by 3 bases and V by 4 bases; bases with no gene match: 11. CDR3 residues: CASSSHLGQTHYGYTF. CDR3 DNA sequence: TGTGCCAGCAGCTCCCACTTGGGACAGACTCACTATGGCTACACCTTC.

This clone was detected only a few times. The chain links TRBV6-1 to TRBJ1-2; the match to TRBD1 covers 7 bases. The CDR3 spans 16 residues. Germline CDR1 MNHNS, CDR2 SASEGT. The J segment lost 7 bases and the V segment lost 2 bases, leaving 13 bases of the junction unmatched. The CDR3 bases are TGTGCCAGCAGTGAATATGCGATCCGGGACAGTGGTGGCTACACCTTC. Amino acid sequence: CASSEYAIRDSGGYTF.

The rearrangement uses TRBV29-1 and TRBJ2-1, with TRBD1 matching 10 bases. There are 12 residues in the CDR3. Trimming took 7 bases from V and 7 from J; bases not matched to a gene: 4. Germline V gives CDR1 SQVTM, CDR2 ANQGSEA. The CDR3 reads CSATGGGNEQFF. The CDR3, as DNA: TGCAGCGCGACAGGGGGCGGAAATGAGCAGTTCTTC.

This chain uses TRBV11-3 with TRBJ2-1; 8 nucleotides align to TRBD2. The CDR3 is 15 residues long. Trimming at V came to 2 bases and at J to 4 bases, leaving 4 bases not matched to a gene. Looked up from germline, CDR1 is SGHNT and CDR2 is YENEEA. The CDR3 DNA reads TGTGCCAGCAGCTTATCGGGAGGGGCATACAATGAGCAGTTCTTC. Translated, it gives CASSLSGGAYNEQFF.

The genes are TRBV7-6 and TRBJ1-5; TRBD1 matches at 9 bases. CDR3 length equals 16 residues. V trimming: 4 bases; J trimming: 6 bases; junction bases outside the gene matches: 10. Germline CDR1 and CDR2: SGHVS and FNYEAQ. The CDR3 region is CASSSIDRGNGQPQHF. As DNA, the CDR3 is TGTGCCAGCAGCTCAATCGACAGGGGGAACGGTCAGCCCCAGCATTTT.

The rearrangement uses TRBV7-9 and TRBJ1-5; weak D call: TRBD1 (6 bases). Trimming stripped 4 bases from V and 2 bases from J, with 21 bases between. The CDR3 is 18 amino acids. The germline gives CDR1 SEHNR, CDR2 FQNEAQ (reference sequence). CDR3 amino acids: CASSSVGGQGTRNQPQHF. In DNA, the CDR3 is TGTGCCAGCAGCTCAGTGGGGGGGCAGGGGACCCGCAATCAGCCCCAGCATTTT.

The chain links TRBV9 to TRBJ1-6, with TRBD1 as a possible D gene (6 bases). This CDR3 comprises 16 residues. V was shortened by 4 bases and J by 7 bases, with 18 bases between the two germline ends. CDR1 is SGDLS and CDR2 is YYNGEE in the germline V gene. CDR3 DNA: TGTGCCAGCAGCCCCGGGACACAGCTGGGGAATTCACCCCTCCACTTT. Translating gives CASSPGTQLGNSPLHF.